One TCR beta chain is described in this entry. Antigen unknown. This specimen comes from a study of T cell repertoires in cytomegalovirus infection. Across the whole study: From public TCR beta signatures came an indication of both CMV infection and matching HLA type.

TCRdb redid the calling of the reads with MiXCR, one entry per CDR3 protein. The sample lists some 110,000 distinct CDR3 sequences, over 9.5% occurring once. Regarding the study as a whole: Adding up the frequency of public TCR beta families identified people who carried CMV plus the relevant HLA.

Germline CDR1 MNHEY, CDR2 SVGEGT. The CDR3 length is 17 residues. The V segment lost 6 bases and the J segment 3 bases; nucleotides outside the gene matches: 10. The TCR was taken from a human donor in good health (CMV status not recorded). Some clones in this sample may be carry-over from other donors' samples. Source material: PBMCs, sequenced either directly or after in vitro stimulation (not recorded which). The gene calls are TRBV6-2 or TRBV6-3 and TRBJ2-1; 11 positions match TRBD2. The CDR3 region is CASRARTSGPLYNEQFF. In nucleotides, the CDR3 is TGTGCCAGCAGAGCCCGGACTAGCGGGCCCCTCTACAATGAGCAGTTCTTC.